This paragraph covers one T cell receptor beta chain sequence. Its specificity is unknown. The sample belongs to a study of T cell clonotyping in hematopoietic cell transplantation. The V and J ends lost 3 bases and 7 bases respectively, with 14 bases between them. Germline V CDR1 and CDR2: SGDLS, YYNGEE. The CDR3 is 15 residues long. Sequenced by immunoSEQ multiplex PCR; TCRdb stores in-frame clones only, minus some. Among more than 9,500 clones listed, approximately 92% were seen once. General observations from the study: Cells were unsorted, so CD4 and CD8 contributions were not separated. Few recipient clonotypes overlapped donors; over 95% were de novo at given depth.

The clonotype originates from a human donor who either received an allogeneic hematopoietic cell transplant for a myeloid malignancy or was a related donor (not recorded which). Some clones in this sample may be carry-over from other donors' samples. Sequenced material: peripheral blood mononuclear cells. The gene calls are TRBV9 and TRBJ1-6, with D uncertain. The CDR3 protein is CASSENGLRNSPLHF. The CDR3 DNA follows: TGTGCCAGCAGCGAAAACGGACTGAGGAATTCACCCCTCCACTTT.